This entry lists 10 T cell receptor beta chains sequenced from one sample in a study of cytomegalovirus exposure and HLA in healthy donors. The protocol was immunoSEQ multiplex PCR, while the TCRdb copy is restricted to in-frame clones and leaves out a portion. The sample lists 200,000 to 250,000 clones, over 75% occurring once. Specimen: PBMCs. The receptors derive from a woman aged 18-29 years in good health and CMV-seropositive.

The rearrangement joins TRBV28 to TRBJ1-2; TRBD1 is a possible D gene (6 bases). Trimming left V 2 bases short and J 8 bases short, with 18 bases between. Germline CDR1 is MDHEN and CDR2 is SYDVKM. There are 15 residues in the CDR3. CDR3 coding DNA: TGTGCCAGCAGTTTAGATCTCGAGGGGGTGCGAGGCTACACCTTC. It codes for CASSLDLEGVRGYTF.

CDR3 coding DNA: TGTGCCAGCAGCGAGACAGGGATTTATGGCTACACCTTC. It encodes CASSETGIYGYTF. The chain joins TRBV28 to TRBJ1-2; 7 positions match TRBD1. Germline trimming cut 6 bases from V and 5 bases from J; bases unmatched to any gene: 6. The CDR3 length is 13 residues. In germline, CDR1 is MDHEN, CDR2 SYDVKM.

V gene TRBV7-2 combines with J gene TRBJ2-2; 7 bases line up with TRBD1. Germline lookup yields CDR1 SGHTA and CDR2 FQGNSA. V was pared by 5 bases and J by 2 bases, with 5 bases of the junction left unmatched. The length of the CDR3 is 15 residues. The CDR3: CASSPTGANTGELFF. The CDR3 DNA follows: TGTGCCAGCAGCCCTACAGGGGCCAACACCGGGGAGCTGTTTTTT.

This chain connects TRBV11-3 to TRBJ2-7; TRBD1 matches at 9 bases. The V and J ends lost 5 bases and 6 bases, in that order; junction bases with no gene match: 5. The germline CDR1 and CDR2 sequences are SGHNT and YENEEA. The CDR3 has 13 amino acids. The CDR3: CASSPGQGSEQYF. The CDR3 nucleotides are TGTGCCAGCAGCCCGGGACAGGGCTCCGAGCAGTACTTC.

The V and J genes are TRBV9 and TRBJ2-1, with TRBD2 identical over 12 bases. Per the germline V gene, CDR1 is SGDLS and CDR2 is YYNGEE. The CDR3 length is 18 residues. The V segment lost 3 bases and the J segment 4 bases; nucleotides outside the gene matches: 11. The CDR3 region is CASSERTSGTHLYNEQFF. CDR3 DNA sequence: TGTGCCAGCAGCGAGCGGACTAGCGGGACGCACCTGTACAATGAGCAGTTCTTC.

This chain connects TRBV2 to TRBJ2-5; D not resolved. Per germline, CDR1 SNHLY and CDR2 FYNNEI. The V and J ends lost 6 bases and 4 bases respectively, with 9 bases between them. The CDR3 totals 12 residues. The CDR3 is CASSLDTETQYF. In nucleotides, the CDR3 is TGTGCCAGCAGCTTAGATACAGAGACCCAGTACTTC.

The chain is built from TRBV7-3 and TRBJ2-1; 10 nucleotides match TRBD2. CDR3 length: 15 residues. Germline lookup yields CDR1 SGHTA and CDR2 FQGTGA. V gave up 5 bases and J gave up 3 bases; unmatched junction bases: 4. Written as DNA, the CDR3 is TGTGCCAGCAGCCCTGGACTAGCGGTCTACAATGAGCAGTTCTTC. Translating gives CASSPGLAVYNEQFF.

The chain employs TRBV15 and TRBJ2-5, with unresolved D. This CDR3 has 13 amino acids. Germline CDR1 LNHNV, CDR2 YYDKDF (reference sequence). Trimming cost V 7 bases and J 4 bases, with 13 bases left between them. The CDR3 spells CATTGQVGETQYF. CDR3 bases: TGTGCCACCACAGGTCAGGTAGGAGAGACCCAGTACTTC.

V gene TRBV30 combines with J gene TRBJ2-7; tentatively, D is TRBD1 (5 bases). There are 14 residues in the CDR3. With 1 base removed from V and 0 bases from J, the gap between germline ends came to 10 bases. The germline V gene has CDR1 GTSNPN and CDR2 SVGIG (reference sequence). The CDR3 DNA follows: TGTGCCTGGAGTGCACCTGACAGCTCCTACGAGCAGTACTTC. This sequence encodes CAWSAPDSSYEQYF.

As to this clone: A read error may produce the germline difference seen at one junction end. CDR3 coding DNA: TGTGCTAGCAGCCTTGGACAGGGGGTCTCCTACGAGCAGTACTTC. It is translated as CASSLGQGVSYEQYF. The V call is TRBV7-7, the J call TRBJ2-7; 10 bases agree with TRBD1. Germline CDR1 SSHAT, CDR2 FNYEAQ (reference sequence). The CDR3 sequence is 15 residues long.